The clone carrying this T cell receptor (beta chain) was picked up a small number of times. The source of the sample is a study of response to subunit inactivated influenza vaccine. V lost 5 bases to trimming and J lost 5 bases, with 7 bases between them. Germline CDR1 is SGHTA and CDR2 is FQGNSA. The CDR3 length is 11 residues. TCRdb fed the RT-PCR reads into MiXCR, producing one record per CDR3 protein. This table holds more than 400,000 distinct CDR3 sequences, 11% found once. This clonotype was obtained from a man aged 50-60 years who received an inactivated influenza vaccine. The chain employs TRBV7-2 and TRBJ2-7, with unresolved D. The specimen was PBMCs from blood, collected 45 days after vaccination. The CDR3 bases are TGTGCCAGCAGCCAGGCGGACGAGCAGTACTTC. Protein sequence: CASSQADEQYF. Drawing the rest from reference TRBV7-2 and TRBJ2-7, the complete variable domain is GAGVSQSPSNKVTEKGKDVELRCDPISGHTALYWYRQSLGQGLEFLIYFQGNSAPDKSGLPSDRFSAERTGGSVSTLTIQRTQQEDSAVYLCASSQADEQYFGPGTRLTVT.